A selection of T cell receptor beta chains follows, all from one sample in a study of T cells after yellow fever vaccination. A single record per CDR3 protein comes from TCRdb applying MiXCR to the 5' RACE reads. In the table there are hundreds of thousands of distinct CDR3 sequences, 10% to 15% of which are singletons. The starting material was PBMCs, obtained on the day of the yellow fever booster vaccination. The origin of the receptors is a man aged 30-40 years who received the YFV17D yellow fever vaccine. Each CDR3 is given with its conserved first and last residue. D genes are given only for firm matches. Only part of the rows carry a size: once, few, many, or a class if the clone is expanded.

j_call v_call clone_size d_call cdr3_nt cdr3_aa
TRBJ2-7 TRBV6-5 - - TGTGCCAGCAGTTATTTAGCGCTAAACTACGAGCAGTACTTC CASSYLALNYEQYF
TRBJ2-1 TRBV15 many TRBD1 TGTGCCACCAGGGACAGGCCGAACAATGAGCAGTTCTTC CATRDRPNNEQFF
TRBJ2-6 TRBV3-1 few - TGTGCCAGCAGCCCCCCACCTGGGGCCAACGTCCTGACTTTC CASSPPPGANVLTF
TRBJ1-5 TRBV9 many - TGTGCCAGCAGCGTAGGAGGGAGGTTGGGGGATGCGCCCCAGCATTTT CASSVGGRLGDAPQHF
TRBJ1-1 TRBV18 - - TGTGCCAGCTCACCAGGTGGGGTACTGAACACTGAAGCTTTCTTT CASSPGGVLNTEAFF
TRBJ2-4 TRBV20-1 - - TGCAGTGCTGAAAAAGGTGCCAGCGGAGCCCTCGGGGACATTCAGTACTTC CSAEKGASGALGDIQYF
TRBJ2-3 TRBV5-1 many TRBD2 TGCGCCAGCAGCTTGGCGGGAGGCCTCGCAGATACGCAGTATTTT CASSLAGGLADTQYF
TRBJ2-1 TRBV20-1 - TRBD2 TGCAGTGCTCCGCCAGGTCCCGGGGGGAAGTTCTTC CSAPPGPGGKFF
TRBJ2-2 TRBV10-1 - TRBD2 TGCGCCAGCAGTGAGAGCGGGGTCGGGGAGCTGTTTTTT CASSESGVGELFF
TRBJ2-5 TRBV5-1 few - TGCGCCAGCACCCCTACTGGGCTCTGGGGGGAGACCCAGTACTTC CASTPTGLWGETQYF
TRBJ2-3 TRBV29-1 few TRBD1 TGCAGCGTTGAGAATATGGCGGGCAGGGGGTGGACAGATACGCAGTATTTT CSVENMAGRGWTDTQYF
TRBJ2-1 TRBV5-6 - - TGTGCCAGCAGCGCTACAGGGAGCTCCTACAATGAGCAGTTCTTC CASSATGSSYNEQFF
TRBJ2-7 TRBV4-2 few - TGTGCCAGCAGCCAAGCCCCCAGGGAGCGCTACGAGCAGTACTTC CASSQAPRERYEQYF
TRBJ2-1 TRBV29-1 few - TGCAGCGTTTCTAGGAATGAGCAGTTCTTC CSVSRNEQFF
TRBJ1-1 TRBV25-1 few - TGTGCCAGCAGGCAATTAGGGGACACTGAAGCTTTCTTT CASRQLGDTEAFF
TRBJ2-3 TRBV28 few - TGTGCCAGCACTTCAAAAGTGGACACGACTAGTAGAGATACGCAGTATTTT CASTSKVDTTSRDTQYF
TRBJ2-3 TRBV3-1 few - TGTGCCAGCAGCCATTGGGTCGGCGGGAAAACAGATACGCAGTATTTT CASSHWVGGKTDTQYF
TRBJ2-3 TRBV3-1 few TRBD2 TGTGCCAGCAGCCCCAAGCGGGGAGAAGATACGCAGTATTTT CASSPKRGEDTQYF
TRBJ2-5 TRBV24-1 few TRBD1 TGTGCCACCAGTGATTTGCAGGCCCGGGACAGTGTAGAAGAGACCCAGTACTTC CATSDLQARDSVEETQYF
TRBJ2-7 TRBV18 - TRBD2 TGTGCCAGCTCCCAAAGGGAGGGGTCAGGACGCGAGCAGTACTTC CASSQREGSGREQYF
TRBJ2-2 TRBV5-1 - TRBD1 TGCGCCAGCAGCTTGGCCGTAGGACGACAGGGGGACACCGGGGAGCTGTTTTTT CASSLAVGRQGDTGELFF
TRBJ1-4 TRBV13 - TRBD1 TGTGCCAGCAGCTTAGCGACAGGGGAGAGCGAAAAACTGTTTTTT CASSLATGESEKLFF
TRBJ2-1 TRBV6-2/TRBV6-3 few TRBD2 TGTGCCAGCAGTTACTCGACTTTCGCTAGCGGGAACCTAGCCTACAATGAGCAGTTCTTC CASSYSTFASGNLAYNEQFF
TRBJ2-1 TRBV28 - TRBD2 TGTGCCAGCAGTCCTGGGACTAGGGCTAATGAGCAGTTCTTC CASSPGTRANEQFF
TRBJ2-5 TRBV9 - TRBD2 TGTGCCAGCACCCCGGGACTAGCGGGAGGGGAAGAGACCCAGTACTTC CASTPGLAGGEETQYF
TRBJ2-5 TRBV19 few TRBD2 TGTGCCAGTAGTATAGCTAAAGGACTAGCGGGAGCCAGACAAGAGACCCAGTACTTC CASSIAKGLAGARQETQYF